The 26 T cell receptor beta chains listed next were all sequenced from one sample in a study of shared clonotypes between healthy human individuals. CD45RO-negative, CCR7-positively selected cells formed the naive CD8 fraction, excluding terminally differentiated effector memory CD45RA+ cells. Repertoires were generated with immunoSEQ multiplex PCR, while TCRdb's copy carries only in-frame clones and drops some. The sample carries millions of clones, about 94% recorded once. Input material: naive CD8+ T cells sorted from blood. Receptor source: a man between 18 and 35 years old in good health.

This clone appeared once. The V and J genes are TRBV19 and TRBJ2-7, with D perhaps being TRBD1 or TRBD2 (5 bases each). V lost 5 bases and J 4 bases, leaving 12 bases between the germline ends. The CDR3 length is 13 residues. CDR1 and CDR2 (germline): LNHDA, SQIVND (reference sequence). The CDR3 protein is CASSPGTFYEQYF. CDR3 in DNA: TGTGCCAGTAGTCCCGGGACCTTTTACGAGCAGTACTTC.

Here the CDR3 DNA reads TGTGCCAGCAGTTTAGAAGGGACACCCAGACGATCACCCCTCCACTTT. This gives the protein CASSLEGTPRRSPLHF. The chain has TRBV27 and TRBJ1-6, with D perhaps TRBD1 (6 bases). V was clipped by 2 bases and J by 10 bases, with 18 bases between them. The CDR3 is 16 amino acids. Germline values: CDR1 MNHEY, CDR2 SMNVEV (reference sequence).

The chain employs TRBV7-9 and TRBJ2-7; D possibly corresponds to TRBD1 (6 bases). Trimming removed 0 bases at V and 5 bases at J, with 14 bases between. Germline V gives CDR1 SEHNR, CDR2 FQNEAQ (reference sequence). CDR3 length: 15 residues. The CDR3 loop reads CASSLAQGVRDEQYF. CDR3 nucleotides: TGTGCCAGCAGCTTAGCACAGGGTGTCCGCGACGAGCAGTACTTC.

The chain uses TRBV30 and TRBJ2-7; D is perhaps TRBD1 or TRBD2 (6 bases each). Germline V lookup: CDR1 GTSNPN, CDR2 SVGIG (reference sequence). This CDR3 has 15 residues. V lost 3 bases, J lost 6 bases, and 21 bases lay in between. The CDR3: CAWRPTGYGGAEQYF. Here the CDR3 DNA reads TGTGCCTGGAGGCCCACAGGGTATGGAGGGGCCGAGCAGTACTTC.

CDR3 sequence (DNA): TGCAGCGTTTCCCGGGGAGATACGCAGTATTTT. Translation: CSVSRGDTQYF. V and J are TRBV29-1 and TRBJ2-3; tentatively, D is TRBD2 (5 bases). The CDR3 covers 11 residues. The germline CDR1 and CDR2 sequences are SQVTM and ANQGSEA. V was trimmed by 5 bases and J by 5 bases, leaving 8 bases between them.

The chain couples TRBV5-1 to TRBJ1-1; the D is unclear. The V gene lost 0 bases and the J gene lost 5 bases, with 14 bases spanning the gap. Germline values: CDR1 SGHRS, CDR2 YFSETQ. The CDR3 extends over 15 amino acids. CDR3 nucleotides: TGCGCCAGCAGCTTGGGGACGGTGGGTGGTACTGAAGCTTTCTTT. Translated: CASSLGTVGGTEAFF.

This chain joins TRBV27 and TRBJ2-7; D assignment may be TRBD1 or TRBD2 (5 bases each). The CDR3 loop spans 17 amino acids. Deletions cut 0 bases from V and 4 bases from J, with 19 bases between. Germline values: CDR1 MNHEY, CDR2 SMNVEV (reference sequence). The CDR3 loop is CASSLSPGAGMEYEQYF. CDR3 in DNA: TGTGCCAGCAGTTTATCTCCCGGGGCTGGGATGGAGTACGAGCAGTACTTC.

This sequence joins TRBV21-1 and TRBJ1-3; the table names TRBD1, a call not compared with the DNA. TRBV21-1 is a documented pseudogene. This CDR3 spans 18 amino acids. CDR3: CASSKEGTGGVSGNTIYF. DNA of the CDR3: TGTGCCAGCAGCAAAGAGGGGACAGGGGGCGTCTCTGGAAACACCATATATTTT.

CDR3 protein: CASSLSSGRREQFF. Written as DNA, the CDR3 is TGTGCCAGCAGCTTATCTAGCGGGAGGCGGGAGCAGTTCTTC. The V call is TRBV7-9, the J call TRBJ2-1; 11 nucleotides align to TRBD2. The CDR3 has 14 amino acids. Germline V gene sequence: CDR1 SEHNR, CDR2 FQNEAQ (reference sequence). V trimming: 2 bases; J trimming: 10 bases; junction bases outside the gene matches: 4. The whole variable domain, remainder taken from reference TRBV7-9 and TRBJ2-1, is DTGVSQNPRHKITKRGQNVTFRCDPISEHNRLYWYRQTLGQGPEFLTYFQNEAQLEKSRLLSDRFSAERPKGSFSTLEIQRTEQGDSAMYLCASSLSSGRREQFFGPGTRLTVL.

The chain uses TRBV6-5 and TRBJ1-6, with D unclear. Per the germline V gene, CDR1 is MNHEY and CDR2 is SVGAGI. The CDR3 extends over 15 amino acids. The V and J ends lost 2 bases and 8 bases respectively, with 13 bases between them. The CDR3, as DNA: TGTGCCAGCAGTTACAGGGAAACCCATTATTCACCCCTCCACTTT. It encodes CASSYRETHYSPLHF.

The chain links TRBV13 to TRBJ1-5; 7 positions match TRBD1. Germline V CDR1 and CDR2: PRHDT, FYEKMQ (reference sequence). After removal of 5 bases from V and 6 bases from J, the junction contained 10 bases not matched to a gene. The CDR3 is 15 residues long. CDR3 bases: TGTGCCAGCAGCCCCGGTAGGGGGCTCGGTCAGCCCCAGCATTTT. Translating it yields CASSPGRGLGQPQHF.

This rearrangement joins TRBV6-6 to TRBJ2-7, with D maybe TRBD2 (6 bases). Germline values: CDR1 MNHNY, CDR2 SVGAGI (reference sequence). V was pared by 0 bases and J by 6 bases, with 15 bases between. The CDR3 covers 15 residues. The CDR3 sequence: CASSYSPGGPPEQYF. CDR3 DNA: TGTGCCAGCAGTTACTCACCTGGAGGGCCACCCGAGCAGTACTTC.

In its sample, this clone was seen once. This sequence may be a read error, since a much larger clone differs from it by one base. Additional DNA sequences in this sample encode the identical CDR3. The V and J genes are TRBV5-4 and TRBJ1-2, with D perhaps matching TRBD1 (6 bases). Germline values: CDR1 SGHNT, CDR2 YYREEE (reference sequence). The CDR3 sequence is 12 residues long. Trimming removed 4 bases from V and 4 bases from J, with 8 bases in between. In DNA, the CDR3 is TGTGCCAGCAGCCTGGACAGCTATGGCTACACCTTC. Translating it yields CASSLDSYGYTF.

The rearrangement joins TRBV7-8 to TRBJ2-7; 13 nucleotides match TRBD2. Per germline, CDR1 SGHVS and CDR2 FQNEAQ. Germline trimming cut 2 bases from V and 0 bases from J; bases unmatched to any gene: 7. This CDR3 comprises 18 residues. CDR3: CASSLRLAGGPSSYEQYF. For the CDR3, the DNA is TGTGCCAGCAGCTTACGACTAGCGGGAGGTCCTAGCTCCTACGAGCAGTACTTC.

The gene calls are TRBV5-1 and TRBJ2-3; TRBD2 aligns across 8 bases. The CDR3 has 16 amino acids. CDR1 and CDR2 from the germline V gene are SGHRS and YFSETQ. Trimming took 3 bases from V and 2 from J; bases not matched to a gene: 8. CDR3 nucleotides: TGCGCCAGCAGCTCAGGGAGCGGGGGTGTCACAGATACGCAGTATTTT. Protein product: CASSSGSGGVTDTQYF.

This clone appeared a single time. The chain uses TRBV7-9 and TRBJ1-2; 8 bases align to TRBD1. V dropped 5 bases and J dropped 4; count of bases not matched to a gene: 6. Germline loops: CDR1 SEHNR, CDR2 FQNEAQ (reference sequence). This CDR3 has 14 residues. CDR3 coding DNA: TGTGCCAGCAGCACTATGACAGGGGCCTATGGCTACACCTTC. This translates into CASSTMTGAYGYTF.

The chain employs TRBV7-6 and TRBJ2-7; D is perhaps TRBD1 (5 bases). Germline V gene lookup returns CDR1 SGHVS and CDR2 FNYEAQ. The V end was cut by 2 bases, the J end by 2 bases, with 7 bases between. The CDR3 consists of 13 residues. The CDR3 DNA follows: TGTGCCAGCAGCTTACCAGGGACCTACGAGCAGTACTTC. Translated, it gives CASSLPGTYEQYF.

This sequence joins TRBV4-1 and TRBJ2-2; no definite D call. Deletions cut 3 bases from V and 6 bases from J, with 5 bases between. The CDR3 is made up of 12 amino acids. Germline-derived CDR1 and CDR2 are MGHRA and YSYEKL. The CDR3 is CASSHSSGELFF. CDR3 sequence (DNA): TGCGCCAGCAGCCACTCTTCCGGGGAGCTGTTTTTT.

CDR3 coding DNA: TGTGCCAGCAAAGGAGGGAACTATGGCTACACCTTC. Amino acids: CASKGGNYGYTF. The genes are TRBV28 and TRBJ1-2; no clear D. The germline V gene has CDR1 MDHEN and CDR2 SYDVKM. With 7 bases removed from V and 2 bases from J, the gap between germline ends came to 8 bases. The CDR3 consists of 12 residues.

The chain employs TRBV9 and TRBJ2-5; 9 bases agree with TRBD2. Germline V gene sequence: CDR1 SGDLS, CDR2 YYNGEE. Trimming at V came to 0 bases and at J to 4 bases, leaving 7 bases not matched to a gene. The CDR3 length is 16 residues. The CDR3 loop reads CASSVGGSGGLETQYF. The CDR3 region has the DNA TGTGCCAGCAGCGTAGGGGGTAGCGGGGGCCTAGAGACCCAGTACTTC. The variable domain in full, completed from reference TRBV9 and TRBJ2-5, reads DSGVTQTPKHLITATGQRVTLRCSPRSGDLSVYWYQQSLDQGLQFLIQYYNGEERAKGNILERFSAQQFPDLHSELNLSSLELGDSALYFCASSVGGSGGLETQYFGPGTRLLVL.

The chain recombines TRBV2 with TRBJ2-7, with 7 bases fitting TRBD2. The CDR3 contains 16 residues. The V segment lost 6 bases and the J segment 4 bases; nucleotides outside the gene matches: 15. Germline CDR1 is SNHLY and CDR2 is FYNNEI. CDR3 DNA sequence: TGTGCCAGCAGGCCTGGGGGGGTTGTGTTACCTTACGAGCAGTACTTC. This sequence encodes CASRPGGVVLPYEQYF.

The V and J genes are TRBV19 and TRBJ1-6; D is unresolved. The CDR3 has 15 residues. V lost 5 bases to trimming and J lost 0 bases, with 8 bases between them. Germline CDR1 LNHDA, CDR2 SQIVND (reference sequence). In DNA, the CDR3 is TGTGCCAGTAGTCTGCAGAGCTCCTATAATTCACCCCTCCACTTT. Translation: CASSLQSSYNSPLHF.

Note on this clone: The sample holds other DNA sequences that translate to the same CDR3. CDR3 loop: CSAEGFSGRDQETQYF. In DNA, the CDR3 is TGCAGCGCAGAGGGATTCAGCGGGAGAGATCAAGAGACCCAGTACTTC. The chain couples TRBV29-1 to TRBJ2-5, with 8 bases identical to TRBD2. Unmatched junction bases numbered 15, after V lost 7 bases and J lost 2 bases. The CDR3 extends over 16 amino acids. The germline V gene has CDR1 SQVTM and CDR2 ANQGSEA.

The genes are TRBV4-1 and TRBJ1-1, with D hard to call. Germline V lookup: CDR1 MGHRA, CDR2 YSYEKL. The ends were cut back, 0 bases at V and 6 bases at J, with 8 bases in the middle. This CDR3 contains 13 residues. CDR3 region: CASSQDPDSEAFF. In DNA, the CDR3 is TGCGCCAGCAGCCAAGATCCGGATTCTGAAGCTTTCTTT.

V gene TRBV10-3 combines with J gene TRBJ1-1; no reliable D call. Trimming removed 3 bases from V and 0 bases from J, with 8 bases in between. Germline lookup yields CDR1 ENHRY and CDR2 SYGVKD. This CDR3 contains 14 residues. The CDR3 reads CAISDWQMNTEAFF. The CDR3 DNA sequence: TGTGCCATCAGTGATTGGCAGATGAACACTGAAGCTTTCTTT.

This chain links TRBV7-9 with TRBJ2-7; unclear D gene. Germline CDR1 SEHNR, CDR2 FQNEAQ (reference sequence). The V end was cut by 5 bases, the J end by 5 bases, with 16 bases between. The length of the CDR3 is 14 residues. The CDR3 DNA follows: TGTGCCAGCAGCCCGACCTCCGCTATCGACGAGCAGTACTTC. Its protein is CASSPTSAIDEQYF. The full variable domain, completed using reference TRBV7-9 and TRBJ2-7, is DTGVSQNPRHKITKRGQNVTFRCDPISEHNRLYWYRQTLGQGPEFLTYFQNEAQLEKSRLLSDRFSAERPKGSFSTLEIQRTEQGDSAMYLCASSPTSAIDEQYFGPGTRLTVT.